The next 27 T cell receptor beta chains were all read from a single sample in a study of cytomegalovirus exposure and HLA in healthy donors. Primers included in the PCR were 60 Vbeta and 13 Jbeta primers. Produced via immunoSEQ multiplex PCR; TCRdb's table is partial and in-frame only. The sample records some 170,000 clones, approximately 78% being singletons. Material: PBMCs. These receptors were obtained from a woman aged 18-29 years in good health and CMV-seronegative.

The chain is built from TRBV11-2 and TRBJ1-1, with TRBD1 as a possible D gene (6 bases). V lost 3 bases, J lost 2 bases, and 13 bases lay in between. The CDR3 runs 15 residues. Germline loops: CDR1 SGHAT, CDR2 FQNNGV. DNA for the CDR3: TGTGCCAGCAGCTTTCGACAGGCTTTTAACACTGAAGCTTTCTTT. This gives the protein CASSFRQAFNTEAFF.

CDR3 amino acids: CASRAGTESSGANVLTF. The CDR3 coding sequence is TGTGCCAGCAGAGCCGGGACAGAGAGCTCTGGGGCCAACGTCCTGACTTTC. V is TRBV2 and J is TRBJ2-6, with 7 nucleotides matching TRBD1. The trim removed 6 bases at V and 0 bases at J, leaving 8 bases unmatched. Germline CDR1 reads SNHLY; CDR2 reads FYNNEI. This CDR3 has 17 residues.

This clone was detected ten times or more. This chain joins TRBV6-1 and TRBJ1-2; the match to TRBD1 covers 8 bases. Germline CDR1 reads MNHNS; CDR2 reads SASEGT. The CDR3 totals 14 residues. Germline trimming cut 7 bases from V and 4 bases from J; bases unmatched to any gene: 8. CDR3 in amino acids: CASIPGQGGYGYTF. Written as DNA, the CDR3 is TGTGCCAGCATCCCAGGACAGGGCGGCTATGGCTACACCTTC.

The chain is built from TRBV13 and TRBJ2-6, with D perhaps TRBD1 (5 bases). The CDR3 loop spans 18 amino acids. The germline gives CDR1 PRHDT, CDR2 FYEKMQ (reference sequence). Trimming stripped 2 bases from V and 4 bases from J, with 18 bases between. This CDR3 reads CASSLKGARFAGANVLTF. The CDR3 DNA sequence: TGTGCCAGCAGCTTAAAAGGGGCGCGGTTCGCCGGGGCCAACGTCCTGACTTTC.

The rearrangement links TRBV5-1 to TRBJ2-3; D may be TRBD1 (5 bases). The CDR3 is made up of 16 amino acids. The germline V and J ends were trimmed by 0 bases and 1 base, with 12 bases remaining between them. Germline values: CDR1 SGHRS, CDR2 YFSETQ. This CDR3 is CASSLGVGPRTDTQYF. DNA for the CDR3: TGCGCCAGCAGCTTGGGTGTGGGGCCGCGCACAGATACGCAGTATTTT.

The V call is TRBV5-1, the J call TRBJ1-6, with D tentatively TRBD1 (6 bases). Trimming stripped 5 bases from V and 7 bases from J, with 16 bases between. The CDR3 contains 15 residues. Per the germline V gene, CDR1 is SGHRS and CDR2 is YFSETQ. The CDR3 DNA follows: TGCGCCAGCAGTGTACAGGGAAGTTACAATTCACCCCTCCACTTT. This translates into CASSVQGSYNSPLHF.

The count of this clone is one. The chain couples TRBV28 to TRBJ1-5; D is perhaps TRBD1 (5 bases). Trimming removed 3 bases from V and 3 bases from J, with 15 bases in between. This CDR3 contains 16 residues. Germline CDR1 and CDR2: MDHEN and SYDVKM. The CDR3 here is CASSFSIGDFNQPQHF. The CDR3 coding sequence is TGTGCCAGCAGTTTTAGTATAGGGGACTTCAATCAGCCCCAGCATTTT. The full variable domain, completed using reference TRBV28 and TRBJ1-5, is DVKVTQSSRYLVKRTGEKVFLECVQDMDHENMFWYRQDPGLGLRLIYFSYDVKMKEKGDIPEGYSVSREKKERFSLILESASTNQTSMYLCASSFSIGDFNQPQHFGDGTRLSIL.

This clone appeared once. The chain has TRBV5-4 and TRBJ2-3; D gene uncertain. Germline CDR1 SGHNT, CDR2 YYREEE (reference sequence). Deletions cut 2 bases from V and 6 bases from J, with 10 bases between. The CDR3 length is 13 residues. The CDR3: CASSFDRADTQYF. The CDR3 nucleotides are TGTGCCAGCAGCTTTGACCGAGCGGATACGCAGTATTTT.

The gene calls are TRBV6-1 and TRBJ1-3, with D possibly TRBD1 on 6 matching bases. Germline-derived CDR1 and CDR2 are MNHNS and SASEGT. The CDR3 consists of 13 residues. V lost 10 bases to trimming and J lost 6 bases, with 16 bases between them. CDR3 in amino acids: CATKLQGENTIYF. The CDR3 bases are TGTGCCACCAAATTACAGGGTGAAAACACCATATATTTT.

The J gene is TRBJ1-3, the V gene TRBV6-1, with 7 bases identical to TRBD1. With 3 bases clipped from V and 0 bases from J, the junction kept 2 bases outside the gene matches. CDR3 length equals 15 residues. The germline CDR1 and CDR2 sequences are MNHNS and SASEGT. The CDR3 loop is CASSEGQYSGNTIYF. The CDR3 coding sequence is TGTGCCAGCAGTGAGGGACAGTACTCTGGAAACACCATATATTTT.

The chain links TRBV7-8 to TRBJ1-1; 8 nucleotides match TRBD1. V lost 5 bases to trimming and J lost 6 bases; unmatched junction nucleotides: 5. The CDR3 consists of 13 residues. Germline lookup yields CDR1 SGHVS and CDR2 FQNEAQ. CDR3 in amino acids: CASSTDREAEAFF. The CDR3 coding sequence is TGTGCCAGCAGCACGGACAGGGAAGCTGAAGCTTTCTTT.

The chain is built from TRBV28 and TRBJ1-3; TRBD1 agrees at 8 bases. The CDR3 sequence is 15 residues long. CDR1 MDHEN and CDR2 SYDVKM come from the germline V gene. V lost 6 bases, J lost 7 bases, and 11 bases stayed unmatched. The CDR3 region has the DNA TGTGCCAGCAGGACCACAGGGGGGGACCTCAACACCATATATTTT. Its protein product is CASRTTGGDLNTIYF.

This clone is a singleton in its sample. The chain recombines TRBV6-5 with TRBJ2-1, with 8 bases aligning to TRBD2. Trimming at V came to 2 bases and at J to 8 bases, leaving 8 bases not matched to a gene. Germline V gene lookup returns CDR1 MNHEY and CDR2 SVGAGI. There are 15 residues in the CDR3. The CDR3 DNA follows: TGTGCCAGCAGTTACACTGGCGGGGGGCCCGATGAGCAGTTCTTC. It specifies CASSYTGGGPDEQFF.

The rearrangement joins TRBV6-6 to TRBJ2-7, with 12 bases lining up with TRBD2. With V trimmed by 6 bases and J by 9 bases, 12 bases remained unmatched. CDR1 MNHNY and CDR2 SVGAGI come from the germline V gene (reference sequence). CDR3 length: 15 residues. CDR3 sequence (DNA): TGTGCCAGCAGGGCCCAGGCTAGCGGGGGGGCAAGGCAGTACTTC. Residues: CASRAQASGGARQYF.

V and J are TRBV18 and TRBJ2-7; TRBD1 matches 11 bases. V shed 2 bases and J 2 bases; nucleotides not matched to a gene: 2. The CDR3 runs 15 residues. Germline loops: CDR1 KGHSH, CDR2 LQKENI. The CDR3: CASSPGTGGTYEQYF. CDR3 nucleotide sequence: TGTGCCAGCTCACCAGGGACAGGGGGAACCTACGAGCAGTACTTC.

The chain links TRBV5-8 to TRBJ1-5; 7 bases match TRBD1. Germline values: CDR1 SGHTS, CDR2 YDEGEE. With V trimmed by 4 bases and J by 4 bases, 8 bases remained unmatched. The CDR3 loop spans 15 amino acids. DNA of the CDR3: TGTGCCAGCAGCCCCCTGTGGGACAGAAATCAGCCCCAGCATTTT. This gives the protein CASSPLWDRNQPQHF.

This chain joins TRBV4-1 and TRBJ1-2, with TRBD1 matching 7 bases. The CDR3 consists of 15 residues. V trimming: 0 bases; J trimming: 6 bases; junction bases outside the gene matches: 7. Germline V gives CDR1 MGHRA, CDR2 YSYEKL. The CDR3, as DNA: TGCGCCAGCAGCCAAGAAACGACAGGGCGGAATGGCTACACCTTC. Encoded protein: CASSQETTGRNGYTF.

CDR3 sequence reads: CASSQLVGQGGNEQFF. CDR3 coding DNA: TGTGCCAGCAGCCAACTGGTGGGACAGGGGGGTAATGAGCAGTTCTTC. The chain uses TRBV14 and TRBJ2-1; TRBD1 aligns across 11 bases. Per germline, CDR1 SGHDN and CDR2 FVKESK. The CDR3 loop spans 16 amino acids. The V gene end was trimmed by 2 bases and the J gene end by 7 bases; junction bases not matched to a gene: 7. The whole variable domain, remainder taken from reference TRBV14 and TRBJ2-1, is EAGVTQFPSHSVIEKGQTVTLRCDPISGHDNLYWYRRVMGKEIKFLLHFVKESKQDESGMPNNRFLAERTGGTYSTLKVQPAELEDSGVYFCASSQLVGQGGNEQFFGPGTRLTVL.

The rearrangement joins TRBV28 to TRBJ1-1; 10 nucleotides line up with TRBD1. The CDR3 loop spans 15 amino acids. Germline V gene data show CDR1 as MDHEN and CDR2 as SYDVKM. J gave up 1 base and V 7 bases, and 6 bases lay outside the gene matches. DNA for the CDR3: TGTGCCAGCAAACCGGGACAGGGGCCGAACACTGAAGCTTTCTTT. This codes for CASKPGQGPNTEAFF. Using reference TRBV28 and TRBJ1-1 for the parts outside the CDR3, the full variable domain is DVKVTQSSRYLVKRTGEKVFLECVQDMDHENMFWYRQDPGLGLRLIYFSYDVKMKEKGDIPEGYSVSREKKERFSLILESASTNQTSMYLCASKPGQGPNTEAFFGQGTRLTVV.

This clone has only one observation. One end of the junction varies from germline; a read error may be responsible. This chain links TRBV30 with TRBJ1-6; D gene unclear. The CDR3 is 13 residues long. CDR1 is GTSNPN, CDR2 SVGIG, per germline (reference sequence). In nucleotides, the CDR3 is TGTGCCTGGAGTGTTGCCTATGATTCACCCCTCCACTTT. It codes for CAWSVAYDSPLHF. Full variable domain (outside the CDR3, taken from reference TRBV30 and TRBJ1-6): SQTIHQWPATLVQPVGSPLSLECTVEGTSNPNLYWYRQAAGRGLQLLFYSVGIGQISSEVPQNLSASRPQDRQFILSSKKLLLSDSGFYLCAWSVAYDSPLHFGNGTRLTVT.

The chain recombines TRBV4-1 with TRBJ2-3; 16 positions agree with TRBD2. Germline V gene data show CDR1 as MGHRA and CDR2 as YSYEKL. The CDR3 contains 16 residues. V trimming: 3 bases; J trimming: 6 bases; junction bases outside the gene matches: 3. CDR3 residues: CASSQSGLAGGDTQYF. The CDR3 bases are TGCGCCAGCAGCCAGTCGGGACTAGCGGGAGGGGATACGCAGTATTTT.

The V gene is TRBV4-2, the J gene TRBJ2-1; the D is unclear. This CDR3 has 15 residues. CDR1 and CDR2 (germline): LGHNA, YNFKEQ. The V and J ends lost 3 bases and 6 bases respectively, with 15 bases between them. The CDR3 protein is CASSQGQTIGNEQFF. The CDR3 coding sequence is TGTGCCAGCAGCCAGGGCCAAACGATTGGCAATGAGCAGTTCTTC.

This chain connects TRBV9 to TRBJ1-6; tentative D call: TRBD1 (6 bases). This CDR3 comprises 14 residues. Germline loops: CDR1 SGDLS, CDR2 YYNGEE. V shed 0 bases and J shed 9 bases, with 10 bases lying between them. CDR3 DNA sequence: TGTGCCAGCAGCGTAGAACAGGGTCTTTCACCCCTCCACTTT. This gives the protein CASSVEQGLSPLHF. Drawing the rest from reference TRBV9 and TRBJ1-6, the complete variable domain is DSGVTQTPKHLITATGQRVTLRCSPRSGDLSVYWYQQSLDQGLQFLIQYYNGEERAKGNILERFSAQQFPDLHSELNLSSLELGDSALYFCASSVEQGLSPLHFGNGTRLTVT.

The J gene is TRBJ1-6, the V gene TRBV4-1, with D perhaps matching TRBD1 (6 bases). Germline CDR1 is MGHRA and CDR2 is YSYEKL. The CDR3 runs to 16 residues. Trimming shortened V by 2 bases and J by 7 bases, and 15 bases separated the two germline ends. DNA for the CDR3: TGCGCCAGCAGCCAAAGGGGGGAGGGACGAAATTCACCCCTCCACTTT. Translation: CASSQRGEGRNSPLHF.

CDR3 region: CASSPYVVQIRLMNTEAFF. CDR3 nucleotide sequence: TGTGCCAGCAGTCCCTATGTGGTGCAGATCCGACTGATGAACACTGAAGCTTTCTTT. V and J are TRBV27 and TRBJ1-1; no definite D call. The CDR3 consists of 19 residues. V gave up 5 bases and J gave up 0 bases, with 25 bases separating them. In germline, CDR1 is MNHEY, CDR2 SMNVEV (reference sequence).

With respect to this clone: At one end, the junction sequence differs from germline, possibly due to a read error. Additional DNA sequences in this sample encode the identical CDR3. The V and J genes are TRBV6-5 and TRBJ2-7; D remains ambiguous. Germline V CDR1 and CDR2: MNHEY, SVGAGI. The CDR3 is 14 residues long. The CDR3 DNA reads as TGTGCCAGTAGTTACAGCGACGGCATACCCGAGCAGTACTTC. This encodes CASSYSDGIPEQYF.

The rearrangement links TRBV4-1 to TRBJ2-5, with D possibly being TRBD1 (6 bases). V lost 5 bases and J 4 bases, leaving 17 bases between the germline ends. The germline V gene has CDR1 MGHRA and CDR2 YSYEKL. The CDR3 contains 15 residues. CDR3 in DNA: TGCGCCAGCAGCTACATGACAGGAGGCGGAGAGACCCAGTACTTC. This codes for CASSYMTGGGETQYF.